A selection of T cell receptor beta chains follows, all from one sample in a study of read filtering for tumor transcriptome and immune sequencing. TCRdb passed the reads through MiXCR, listing each CDR3 protein once. The sample has about 58,000 distinct CDR3 sequences; 9% to 15% are singletons. Sequenced sample: a population of CD138-negative cells sorted from bone marrow. These receptor sequences come from a donor at least 40 years old with multiple myeloma. Each CDR3 is given with its conserved first and last residue. A D gene is named only where the DNA matches it firmly. A clone size is listed for some rows: how often the clone was seen (once, few, many), or a class if it is expanded.

clone_size,v_call,d_call,j_call,cdr3_nt,cdr3_aa
many,TRBV9,TRBD1,TRBJ2-1,TGTGCCAGCAGCACCGGGACAGGGTACAATGAGCAGTTCTTC,CASSTGTGYNEQFF
many,TRBV6-5,.,TRBJ2-2,TGTGCCAGCCAATTACAGAAGGGAATTTTCGGGGAGCTGTTTTTT,CASQLQKGIFGELFF
many,TRBV4-1,TRBD1,TRBJ2-2,TGCGCCAGCAGCCCGGGACAGGGGGTGACCGGGGAGCTGTTTTTT,CASSPGQGVTGELFF
many,TRBV7-9,.,TRBJ2-3,TGTGCCAGCAGCCGACTAGGCACAAGCACAGATACGCAGTATTTT,CASSRLGTSTDTQYF
many,TRBV9,TRBD1,TRBJ2-2,TGTGCCAGCAGAGGGACAGGGGGCTCCGGGGAGCTGTTTTTT,CASRGTGGSGELFF
.,TRBV18,.,TRBJ1-5,TGTGCCAGCTCGGCAAGATCTATTTTAATTAGCAATCGGCCCCAGCATTTT,CASSARSILISNRPQHF
many,TRBV7-8,TRBD2,TRBJ2-3,TGTGCCAGCAGCTTAAATCCAGCGGGAGAGGATACGCAGTATTTT,CASSLNPAGEDTQYF
many,TRBV5-5,.,TRBJ2-5,TGTGCCAGCAGCTTGGGTTTGATCCAAGAGACCCAGTACTTC,CASSLGLIQETQYF
.,TRBV6-6,TRBD1,TRBJ2-3,TGTGCCAGCAGTACTCGGGACAGGGGGGCAGATACGCAGTATTTT,CASSTRDRGADTQYF
many,TRBV4-1,TRBD1,TRBJ2-5,TGCGCCAGCAGCCATGTTCTACAGGGGTACCAAGAGACCCAGTACTTC,CASSHVLQGYQETQYF
once,TRBV29-1,.,TRBJ1-5,TGCAGCGTTGAAAATGGTAGGAGGGAGATGGGCAATCAGCCCCAGCATTTT,CSVENGRREMGNQPQHF
many,TRBV4-2,.,TRBJ2-2,TGTGCCAGCAGCCAAGCTCGGGGAATGAACACCGGGGAGCTGTTTTTT,CASSQARGMNTGELFF
many,TRBV20-1,TRBD1,TRBJ1-1,TGCAGTGCCCACAGTGACAGGGAGGAATTGAGCACTGAAGCTTTCTTT,CSAHSDREELSTEAFF
.,TRBV19,.,TRBJ2-5,TGTGCCAGTAGTATAGTCGGAGCCACTCAAGAGACCCAGTACTTC,CASSIVGATQETQYF
.,TRBV10-3,.,TRBJ1-1,TGTGCCATCGCGGACGTGGGCACTGAAGCTTTCTTT,CAIADVGTEAFF
many,TRBV15,.,TRBJ1-1,TGTGCCACCAGCAGTGATGGGCAGCCAAGGACTGAAGCTTTCTTT,CATSSDGQPRTEAFF
many,TRBV20-1,.,TRBJ1-1,TGCAGTGCTCCCCATCCGGGTCGGGTACCTGAAGCTTTCTTT,CSAPHPGRVPEAFF
.,TRBV20-1,TRBD1,TRBJ1-1,TGCAGTGCTTGGGGACAGGGAGTTGCTGAAGCTTTCTTT,CSAWGQGVAEAFF
many,TRBV29-1,TRBD1,TRBJ2-6,TGCAGCGTTGAAGACTGGGACAGGGGGCCCGGGGCCAACGTCCTGACTTTC,CSVEDWDRGPGANVLTF
.,TRBV29-1,.,TRBJ2-7,TGCAGCGGCAGGGCGGGGAGTAACGAGCAGTACTTC,CSGRAGSNEQYF
many,TRBV30,.,TRBJ2-7,TGTGCCTGGAGTGTTGGGGGTTTTAGTTCCCACGAGCAGTACTTC,CAWSVGGFSSHEQYF
many,TRBV7-2,TRBD1,TRBJ2-3,TGTGCCAGCAGGCCACAGGGGTTGCAGACAGATACGCAGTATTTT,CASRPQGLQTDTQYF
many,TRBV28,.,TRBJ2-6,TGTGCCAGCATAGACAACTCTGGGGCCAACGTCCTGACTTTC,CASIDNSGANVLTF
few,TRBV24-1,.,TRBJ2-3,TGTGCCACCAGTGATAGGGGGGGCTGGGGCACAGATACGCAGTATTTT,CATSDRGGWGTDTQYF
few,TRBV6-5,TRBD1,TRBJ1-5,TGTGCCAGCAGTTCACAGGGGAGCGGCAATCAGCCCCAGCATTTT,CASSSQGSGNQPQHF
many,TRBV20-1,.,TRBJ2-3,TGCAGTGCTAGAGTCAACCAAGCCGGAGCCCTCCATACGCAGTATTTT,CSARVNQAGALHTQYF
many,TRBV4-1,TRBD1,TRBJ1-5,TGCGCCAGCAGCTCGGGGACAGGGGAATTGTCGGCCCAGCATTTT,CASSSGTGELSAQHF
many,TRBV29-1,.,TRBJ2-1,TGCAGCGTTGACGGCTCGACAGTAGTAATTAGCTCCTACAATGAGCAGTTCTTC,CSVDGSTVVISSYNEQFF
many,TRBV18,.,TRBJ1-5,TGTGCCAGCTCACAAGACAGGCCGGGGTATCAGCCCCAGCATTTT,CASSQDRPGYQPQHF
many,TRBV5-1,TRBD1,TRBJ2-6,TGCGCCAGCAGGGTCCTTGGGACAGGGGCCTCTGGGGCCAACGTCCTGACTTTC,CASRVLGTGASGANVLTF
many,TRBV20-1,TRBD2,TRBJ2-3,TGCAGTGCTAGAGGAGGGCTAGCGGGGGCGGGAAGCACAGATACGCAGTATTTT,CSARGGLAGAGSTDTQYF
many,TRBV20-1,.,TRBJ2-3,TGCAGTGCTAGAGTTTGGCAAACTAGCACAGATACGCAGTATTTT,CSARVWQTSTDTQYF
.,TRBV14,.,TRBJ1-1,TGTGCCAGCAGCCTCAGAACGATGAACACTGAAGCTTTCTTT,CASSLRTMNTEAFF
.,TRBV9,.,TRBJ1-4,TGTGCCAGCAGCCTCTCTCTTGCAACTAATGAGAAACTGTTTTTT,CASSLSLATNEKLFF
few,TRBV12-3/TRBV12-4,.,TRBJ1-3,TGTGCCAGCAGTTTCGGAGGCTCTGGAAACACCATATATTTT,CASSFGGSGNTIYF
many,TRBV7-2,.,TRBJ1-1,TGTGCCAGCAGCTCATACACCGGGACAGCTTTCTTT,CASSSYTGTAFF
many,TRBV7-9,.,TRBJ2-1,TGTGCCAGAACAGACCCTGCCGACAATGAGCAGTTCTTC,CARTDPADNEQFF
many,TRBV11-2,.,TRBJ2-4,TGTGCCAGCAGCTTAGTCTGGCGGGGCCCGAAAAACATTCAGTACTTC,CASSLVWRGPKNIQYF
many,TRBV24-1,.,TRBJ2-1,TGTGCCACCAGCGAGCAGGGACCATACTATGACTCCTACAATGAGCAGTTCTTC,CATSEQGPYYDSYNEQFF
few,TRBV20-1,.,TRBJ1-1,TGCAGTGCTAGAGTGGGACATATGTACACTGAAGCTTCCTTT,CSARVGHMYTEASF
.,TRBV20-1,TRBD1,TRBJ2-1,TGCAGTGCTCCAGCGACAGGGATAAGTGGTTACAATGAGCAGTTCTTC,CSAPATGISGYNEQFF